This TCR beta chain was identified in a study of tumor and adjacent non-tumor tissue in lung cancer. Overall study results and limits: Compared with tumor, normal lung showed significantly lower TCR diversity. Top 100 clones took a larger repertoire share in normal lung. Higher tumor TCR diversity was associated with shorter survival.

A modified ARM-PCR protocol with three rounds of nested PCR amplified TCRbeta. TCRdb recomputed calls from the multiplex PCR reads with MiXCR, one row per CDR3 protein. The repertoire holds some 73,000 distinct CDR3 sequences, with approximately 81% as singletons. RNA was extracted from bulk tissue without any cell sorting. This non-tumor lung sample came from over 3 cm beyond the tumor edge. Newly diagnosed lung cancer patients had thoracic surgery in China, August–late 2014, without prior chemotherapy. Details on this clonotype: Its antigen is currently unknown.

V was pared by 5 bases and J by 5 bases, with 26 bases between. The CDR3 covers 17 residues. From germline, CDR1 is DFQATT and CDR2 SNEGSKA (reference sequence). The chain carries TRBV20-1 and TRBJ2-3, with D maybe TRBD1 (6 bases). The source of this sequence is a man aged 55 to 70 with non-small cell lung cancer. Sequenced material: distant non-tumor lung tissue. The CDR3 spells CSAPTVGATHRRDTQYF. CDR3 DNA: TGCAGTGCTCCCACGGTGGGGGCCACGCACCGCAGAGATACGCAGTATTTT.